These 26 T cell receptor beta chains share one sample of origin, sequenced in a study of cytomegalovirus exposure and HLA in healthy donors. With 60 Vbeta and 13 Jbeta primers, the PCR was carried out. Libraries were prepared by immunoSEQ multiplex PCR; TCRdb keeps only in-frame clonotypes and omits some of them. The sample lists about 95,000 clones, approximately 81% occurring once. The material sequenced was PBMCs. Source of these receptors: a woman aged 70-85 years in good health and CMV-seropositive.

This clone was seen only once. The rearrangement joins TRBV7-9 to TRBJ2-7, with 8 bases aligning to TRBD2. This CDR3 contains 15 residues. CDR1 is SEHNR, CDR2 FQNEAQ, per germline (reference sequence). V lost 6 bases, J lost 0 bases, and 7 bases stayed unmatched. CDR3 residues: CASSILAVSSYEQYF. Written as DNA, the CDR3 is TGTGCCAGCAGTATACTAGCGGTGAGCTCCTACGAGCAGTACTTC.

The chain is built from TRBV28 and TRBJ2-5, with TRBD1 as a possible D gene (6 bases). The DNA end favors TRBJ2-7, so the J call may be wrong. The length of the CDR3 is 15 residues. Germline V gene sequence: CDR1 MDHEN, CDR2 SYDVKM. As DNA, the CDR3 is TGTGCCAGCAAATCTGGACAGACTTTTACCTACGAGCAGTACTTC. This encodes CASKSGQTFTYEQYF.

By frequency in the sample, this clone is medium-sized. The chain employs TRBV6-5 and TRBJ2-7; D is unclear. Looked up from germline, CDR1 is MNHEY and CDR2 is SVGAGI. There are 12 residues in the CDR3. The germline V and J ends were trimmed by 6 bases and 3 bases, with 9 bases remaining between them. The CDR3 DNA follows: TGTGCCAGCAGCCCGACTGGCTACGAGCAGTACTTC. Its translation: CASSPTGYEQYF.

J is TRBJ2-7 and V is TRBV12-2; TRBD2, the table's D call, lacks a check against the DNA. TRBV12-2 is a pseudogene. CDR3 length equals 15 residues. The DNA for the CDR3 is TGTGCAAGTCGCTTAGGCGGGACTAGCGGATACGAGCAGTACTTC. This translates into CASRLGGTSGYEQYF.

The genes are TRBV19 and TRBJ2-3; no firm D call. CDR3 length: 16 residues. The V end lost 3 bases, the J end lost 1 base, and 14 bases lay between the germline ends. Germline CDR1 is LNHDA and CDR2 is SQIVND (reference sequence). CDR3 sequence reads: CASSINSPLGTDTQYF. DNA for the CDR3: TGTGCCAGTAGTATTAATAGCCCTCTGGGCACAGATACGCAGTATTTT. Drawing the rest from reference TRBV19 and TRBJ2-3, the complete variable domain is DGGITQSPKYLFRKEGQNVTLSCEQNLNHDAMYWYRQDPGQGLRLIYYSQIVNDFQKGDIAEGYSVSREKKESFPLTVTSAQKNPTAFYLCASSINSPLGTDTQYFGPGTRLTVL.

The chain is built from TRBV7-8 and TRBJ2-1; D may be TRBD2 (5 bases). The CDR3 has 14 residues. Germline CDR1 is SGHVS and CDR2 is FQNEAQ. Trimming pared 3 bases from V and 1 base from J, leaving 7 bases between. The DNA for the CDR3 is TGTGCCAGCAGCTTTCGGGGTTCCTACAATGAGCAGTTCTTC. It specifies CASSFRGSYNEQFF.

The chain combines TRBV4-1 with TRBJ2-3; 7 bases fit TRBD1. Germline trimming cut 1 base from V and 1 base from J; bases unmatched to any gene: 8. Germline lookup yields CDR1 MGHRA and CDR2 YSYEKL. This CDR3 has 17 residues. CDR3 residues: CASSQADWDSCTDTQYF. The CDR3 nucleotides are TGCGCCAGCAGCCAAGCCGACTGGGACAGCTGCACAGATACGCAGTATTTT.

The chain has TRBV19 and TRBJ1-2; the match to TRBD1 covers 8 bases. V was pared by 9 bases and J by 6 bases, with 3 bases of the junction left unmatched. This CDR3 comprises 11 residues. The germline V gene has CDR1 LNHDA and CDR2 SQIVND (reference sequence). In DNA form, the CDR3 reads TGTGCCAGCGGACAGGGCAATGGCTACACCTTC. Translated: CASGQGNGYTF.

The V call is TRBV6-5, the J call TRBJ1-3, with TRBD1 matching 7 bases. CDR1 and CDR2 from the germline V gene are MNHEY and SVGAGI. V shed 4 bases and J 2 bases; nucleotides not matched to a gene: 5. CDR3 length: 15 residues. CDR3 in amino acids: CASSSTGVTGNTIYF. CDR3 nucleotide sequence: TGTGCCAGCAGTTCAACAGGGGTCACTGGAAACACCATATATTTT.

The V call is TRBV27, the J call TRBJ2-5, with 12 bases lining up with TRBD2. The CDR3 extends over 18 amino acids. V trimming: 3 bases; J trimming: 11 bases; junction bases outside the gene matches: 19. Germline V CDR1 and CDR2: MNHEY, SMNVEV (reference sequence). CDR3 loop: CASSLATSGSSNFREQYF. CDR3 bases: TGTGCCAGCAGTTTGGCGACTAGCGGGAGTTCCAATTTCCGGGAGCAGTACTTC.

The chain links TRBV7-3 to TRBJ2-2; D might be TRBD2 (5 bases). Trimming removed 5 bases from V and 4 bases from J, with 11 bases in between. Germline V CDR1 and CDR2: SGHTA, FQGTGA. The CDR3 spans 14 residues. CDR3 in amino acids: CASSPSGVTGELFF. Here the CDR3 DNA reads TGTGCCAGCAGCCCGAGCGGAGTCACCGGGGAGCTGTTTTTT.

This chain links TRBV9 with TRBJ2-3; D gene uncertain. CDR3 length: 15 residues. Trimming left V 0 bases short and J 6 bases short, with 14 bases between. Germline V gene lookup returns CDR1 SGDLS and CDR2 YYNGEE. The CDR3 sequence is CASSVATSVSDTQYF. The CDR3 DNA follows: TGTGCCAGCAGCGTAGCAACTTCCGTGTCGGATACGCAGTATTTT.

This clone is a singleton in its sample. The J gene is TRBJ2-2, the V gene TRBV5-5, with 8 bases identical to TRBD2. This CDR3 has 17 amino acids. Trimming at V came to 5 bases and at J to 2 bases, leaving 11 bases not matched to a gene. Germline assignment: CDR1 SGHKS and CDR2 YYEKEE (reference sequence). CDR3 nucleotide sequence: TGTGCCAGCAGGTCGGGAGGGCCCTCCGTAAACACCGGGGAGCTGTTTTTT. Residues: CASRSGGPSVNTGELFF.

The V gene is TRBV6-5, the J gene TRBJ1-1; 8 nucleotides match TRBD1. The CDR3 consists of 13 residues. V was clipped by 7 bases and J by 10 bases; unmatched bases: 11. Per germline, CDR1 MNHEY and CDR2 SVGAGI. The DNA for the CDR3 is TGTGCCAGCAACTTCCTCGGACAGGGCAGAGCTTTCTTT. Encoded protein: CASNFLGQGRAFF.

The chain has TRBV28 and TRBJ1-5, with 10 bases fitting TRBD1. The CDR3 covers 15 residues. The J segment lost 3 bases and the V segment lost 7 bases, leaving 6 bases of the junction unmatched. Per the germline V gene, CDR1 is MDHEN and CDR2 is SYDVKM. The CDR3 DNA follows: TGTGCCAGCACGGAGACAGGGGGCTTCAATCAGCCCCAGCATTTT. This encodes CASTETGGFNQPQHF.

The CDR3 loop reads CASSGGQPSSYEQYF. The DNA of the CDR3 is TGCGCCAGCAGCGGGGGACAGCCCAGCTCCTACGAGCAGTACTTC. The chain carries TRBV5-1 and TRBJ2-7; 7 nucleotides align to TRBD1. After removal of 4 bases from V and 0 bases from J, the junction contained 7 bases not matched to a gene. The CDR3 contains 15 residues. Per the germline V gene, CDR1 is SGHRS and CDR2 is YFSETQ.

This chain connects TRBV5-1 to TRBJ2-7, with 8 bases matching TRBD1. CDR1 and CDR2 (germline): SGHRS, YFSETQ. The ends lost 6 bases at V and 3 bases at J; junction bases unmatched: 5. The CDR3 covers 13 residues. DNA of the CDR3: TGCGCCAGCACCTCCGGGACAGGCTACGAGCAGTACTTC. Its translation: CASTSGTGYEQYF.

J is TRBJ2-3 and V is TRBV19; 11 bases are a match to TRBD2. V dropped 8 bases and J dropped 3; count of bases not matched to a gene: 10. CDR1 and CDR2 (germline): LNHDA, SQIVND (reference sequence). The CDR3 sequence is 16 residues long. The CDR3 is CASAKLASGRTDTQYF. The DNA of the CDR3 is TGTGCCAGTGCCAAGCTGGCTAGCGGGAGGACAGATACGCAGTATTTT.

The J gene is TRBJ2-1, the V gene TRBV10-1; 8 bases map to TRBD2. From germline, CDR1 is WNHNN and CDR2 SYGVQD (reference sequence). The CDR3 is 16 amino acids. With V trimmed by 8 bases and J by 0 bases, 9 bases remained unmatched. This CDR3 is CASPTRTSNSYNEQFF. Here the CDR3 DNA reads TGCGCCAGCCCAACAAGGACTAGCAACTCCTACAATGAGCAGTTCTTC.

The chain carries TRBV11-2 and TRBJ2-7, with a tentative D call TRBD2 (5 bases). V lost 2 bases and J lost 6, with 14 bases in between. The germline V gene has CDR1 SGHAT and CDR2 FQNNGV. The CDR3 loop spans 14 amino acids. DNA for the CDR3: TGTGCCAGCAGCTTACGGGGTATCGTCGCCGAGCAGTACTTC. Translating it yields CASSLRGIVAEQYF.

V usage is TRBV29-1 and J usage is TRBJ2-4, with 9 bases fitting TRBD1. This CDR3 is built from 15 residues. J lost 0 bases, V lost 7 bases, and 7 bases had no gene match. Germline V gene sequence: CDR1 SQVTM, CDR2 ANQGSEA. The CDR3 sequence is CSAATGGLAKNIQYF. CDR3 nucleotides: TGCAGCGCAGCTACAGGGGGCCTAGCCAAAAACATTCAGTACTTC. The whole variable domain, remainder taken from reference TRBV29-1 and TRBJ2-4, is SAVISQKPSRDICQRGTSLTIQCQVDSQVTMMFWYRQQPGQSLTLIATANQGSEATYESGFVIDKFPISRPNLTFSTLTVSNMSPEDSSIYLCSAATGGLAKNIQYFGAGTRLSVL.

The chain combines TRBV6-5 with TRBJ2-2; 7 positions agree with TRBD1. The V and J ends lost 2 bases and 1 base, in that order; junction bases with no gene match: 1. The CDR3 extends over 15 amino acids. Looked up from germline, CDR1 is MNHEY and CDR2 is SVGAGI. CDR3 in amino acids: CASSYGTENTGELFF. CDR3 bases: TGTGCCAGCAGTTACGGGACAGAGAACACCGGGGAGCTGTTTTTT.

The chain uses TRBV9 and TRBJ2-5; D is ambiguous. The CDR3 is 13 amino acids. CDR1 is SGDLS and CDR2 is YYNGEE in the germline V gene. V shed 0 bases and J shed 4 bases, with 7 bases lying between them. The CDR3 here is CASSVESRETQYF. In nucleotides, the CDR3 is TGTGCCAGCAGCGTAGAATCTCGAGAGACCCAGTACTTC. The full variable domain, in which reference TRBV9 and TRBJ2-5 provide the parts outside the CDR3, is DSGVTQTPKHLITATGQRVTLRCSPRSGDLSVYWYQQSLDQGLQFLIQYYNGEERAKGNILERFSAQQFPDLHSELNLSSLELGDSALYFCASSVESRETQYFGPGTRLLVL.

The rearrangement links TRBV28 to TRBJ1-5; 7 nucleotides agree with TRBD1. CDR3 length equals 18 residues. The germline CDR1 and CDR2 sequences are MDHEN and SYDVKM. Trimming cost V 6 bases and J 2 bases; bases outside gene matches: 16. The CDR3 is CASSSTINRGGGNQPQHF. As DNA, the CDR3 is TGTGCCAGCAGCTCAACCATTAACAGGGGTGGAGGCAATCAGCCCCAGCATTTT.

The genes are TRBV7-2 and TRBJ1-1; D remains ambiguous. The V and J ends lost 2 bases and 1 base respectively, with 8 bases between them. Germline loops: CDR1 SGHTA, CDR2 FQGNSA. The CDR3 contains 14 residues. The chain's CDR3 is CASSLPPGNTEAFF. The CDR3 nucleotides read TGTGCCAGCAGCTTACCCCCAGGGAACACTGAAGCTTTCTTT.

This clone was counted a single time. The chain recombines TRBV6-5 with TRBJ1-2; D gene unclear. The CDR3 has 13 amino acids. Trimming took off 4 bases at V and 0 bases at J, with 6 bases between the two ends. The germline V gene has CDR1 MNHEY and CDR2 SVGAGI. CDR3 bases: TGTGCCAGCAGTTCCGCAGCTAACTATGGCTACACCTTC. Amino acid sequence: CASSSAANYGYTF.